The next 27 T cell receptor beta chains were all read from a single sample in a study of blood T cells in healthy people across ages. A second roughly 7 to 11 cycle PCR used barcoded and J-beta primers. TCRdb reprocessed the 5' RACE reads with MiXCR, giving one entry per CDR3 protein. In the table there are approximately 1.5 million distinct CDR3 sequences, 30% to 40% of which are singletons. Sequencing was done on a sample of blood. All receptors come from a woman in her thirties in good health.

This clonotype was observed many times. The chain links TRBV6-2 or TRBV6-3 to TRBJ2-6; TRBD1 agrees at 9 bases. CDR1 and CDR2 from the germline V gene are MNHEY and SVGEGT. Trimming at V came to 2 bases and at J to 0 bases, leaving 5 bases not matched to a gene. This CDR3 comprises 18 residues. The CDR3 region has the DNA TGTGCCAGCAGTTACCCCGGGACAGGGTACTCTGGGGCCAACGTCCTGACTTTC. It is translated as CASSYPGTGYSGANVLTF.

This clonotype was seen just once. The CDR3 region has the DNA TGTGCCAGCAGTCCGGCCGGGGGGGCCAAAGCAAGGGAGCTGTTTTTT. Translation: CASSPAGGAKARELFF. V gene TRBV12-3 or TRBV12-4 combines with J gene TRBJ2-2, with 8 bases matching TRBD2. The length of the CDR3 is 16 residues. After removal of 5 bases from V and 9 bases from J, the junction contained 14 bases not matched to a gene.

This clonotype was seen only a few times. This chain connects TRBV6-1 to TRBJ1-5; no firm D call. This CDR3 has 11 residues. Trimming removed 4 bases from V and 6 bases from J, with 4 bases in between. The V gene's germline CDR1 is MNHNS and CDR2 SASEGT. This chain's CDR3 is CASSVAQPQHF. The CDR3 DNA reads TGTGCCAGCAGTGTTGCTCAGCCCCAGCATTTT.

This clonotype turned up a few times. The rearrangement joins TRBV20-1 to TRBJ1-5; TRBD1 might be the D (6 bases). CDR1 and CDR2 from the germline V gene are DFQATT and SNEGSKA (reference sequence). The CDR3 covers 17 residues. The V end was cut by 6 bases, the J end by 2 bases, with 23 bases between. The CDR3 nucleotides read TGCAGTGCGGCCAGACGACTACGGGGGGCCGGCAATCAGCCCCAGCATTTT. Its protein is CSAARRLRGAGNQPQHF.

CDR3 protein: CASSVGSLSHGYTF. CDR3 sequence (DNA): TGTGCCAGCAGCGTAGGCTCCTTGTCCCATGGCTACACCTTC. The chain couples TRBV9 to TRBJ1-2; D is uncertain. Trimming pared 0 bases from V and 6 bases from J, leaving 12 bases between. Germline V gene data show CDR1 as SGDLS and CDR2 as YYNGEE. This CDR3 region has 14 residues.

The rearrangement joins TRBV5-1 to TRBJ2-1; a possible D gene is TRBD2 (5 bases). Germline loops: CDR1 SGHRS, CDR2 YFSETQ. The CDR3 length is 15 residues. V shed 3 bases and J shed 4 bases, with 14 bases lying between them. In DNA, the CDR3 is TGCGCCAGCAGCTCGGAGCTAGCCGATTACAATGAGCAGTTCTTC. Translating it yields CASSSELADYNEQFF.

This clonotype was seen more than once but under ten times. The chain is built from TRBV20-1 and TRBJ2-3; D call uncertain. Germline CDR1 reads DFQATT; CDR2 reads SNEGSKA (reference sequence). CDR3 size: 11 residues. CDR3 residues: CATPSTDTQYF. CDR3 sequence (DNA): TGCGCTACACCTAGCACAGATACGCAGTATTTT.

V is TRBV5-1 and J is TRBJ2-1; 12 nucleotides agree with TRBD2. The CDR3 consists of 16 residues. J lost 8 bases, V lost 0 bases, and 6 bases had no gene match. Germline-derived CDR1 and CDR2 are SGHRS and YFSETQ. Here the CDR3 reads CASSLDVTSGSYEQFF. The CDR3 nucleotides are TGCGCCAGCAGCTTGGATGTGACTAGCGGGAGCTATGAGCAGTTCTTC.

On this clonotype itself: Germline is not matched at one junction end, which may reflect a read error. This sequence joins TRBV5-1 and TRBJ2-2; unclear D gene. Per germline, CDR1 SGHRS and CDR2 YFSETQ. The CDR3 extends over 12 amino acids. Written as DNA, the CDR3 is TGCGCCGGCAGCTTGGTTATCGGGGAGCTGTTTTTT. This codes for CAGSLVIGELFF.

This clonotype was counted only a few times. The J gene is TRBJ1-6, the V gene TRBV20-1; TRBD1 might be the D (5 bases). V was trimmed by 6 bases and J by 9 bases, leaving 15 bases between them. The germline gives CDR1 DFQATT, CDR2 SNEGSKA (reference sequence). CDR3 size: 13 residues. In DNA, the CDR3 is TGCAGTGCGATGGACACTTCGAGTTCACCCCTCCACTTT. It codes for CSAMDTSSSPLHF.

This clonotype occurred many times. This chain connects TRBV10-3 to TRBJ2-1; TRBD2 matches at 8 bases. CDR3 length: 17 amino acids. V shed 6 bases and J 0 bases; nucleotides not matched to a gene: 10. Per the germline V gene, CDR1 is ENHRY and CDR2 is SYGVKD. The CDR3 DNA follows: TGTGCCATCAGGGCGGGAGAGCGGGGGTTCTCCTACAATGAGCAGTTCTTC. This codes for CAIRAGERGFSYNEQFF.

This chain connects TRBV2 to TRBJ1-2; D is possibly TRBD1 (5 bases). This CDR3 is 12 amino acids long. The germline CDR1 and CDR2 sequences are SNHLY and FYNNEI. V was cut by 4 bases and J by 5 bases, with 8 bases left in between. The CDR3 sequence is CASSAREYGYTF. The CDR3 DNA sequence: TGTGCCAGCAGTGCCAGGGAGTATGGCTACACCTTC.

The chain recombines TRBV7-2 with TRBJ2-3; 8 bases match TRBD1. This CDR3 comprises 15 residues. Germline V gene lookup returns CDR1 SGHTA and CDR2 FQGNSA. J lost 4 bases, V lost 1 base, and 4 bases had no gene match. CDR3 amino acids: CASSLGQGLPDTQYF. The CDR3 nucleotides are TGTGCCAGCAGCTTAGGACAGGGGCTCCCAGATACGCAGTATTTT.

This clonotype came up a few times. V and J are TRBV27 and TRBJ2-2; 7 bases align to TRBD1. Per germline, CDR1 MNHEY and CDR2 SMNVEV (reference sequence). V lost 2 bases, J lost 1 base, and 4 bases stayed unmatched. The CDR3 totals 16 residues. The CDR3 coding sequence is TGTGCCAGCAGTTTAGATAGGGGGCAGAACACCGGGGAGCTGTTTTTT. Protein: CASSLDRGQNTGELFF.

J is TRBJ2-1 and V is TRBV5-1; weak D call: TRBD2 (5 bases). V gave up 3 bases and J gave up 5 bases, with 18 bases separating them. CDR1 is SGHRS, CDR2 YFSETQ, per germline. The CDR3 is 16 amino acids. The CDR3 region is CASSWSAAGQHNEQFF. CDR3 nucleotides: TGCGCCAGCAGCTGGTCTGCTGCGGGCCAGCACAATGAGCAGTTCTTC.

In this sample, this clonotype turned up a few times. This sequence joins TRBV20-1 and TRBJ1-2, with TRBD1 matching 8 bases. Looked up from germline, CDR1 is DFQATT and CDR2 is SNEGSKA (reference sequence). The CDR3 sequence is 14 residues long. The V gene end was trimmed by 0 bases and the J gene end by 2 bases; junction bases not matched to a gene: 2. The CDR3 reads CSARERTGNYGYTF. The CDR3 DNA reads as TGCAGTGCTAGAGAAAGGACAGGGAACTATGGCTACACCTTC.

This clonotype was seen only a few times. The gene calls are TRBV28 and TRBJ2-7; D possibly corresponds to TRBD1 (7 bases). This CDR3 region has 14 residues. Germline V CDR1 and CDR2: MDHEN, SYDVKM. V was shortened by 5 bases and J by 6 bases, with 17 bases between the two germline ends. CDR3: CASSPTGRFFEQYF. The DNA for the CDR3 is TGTGCCAGCAGTCCGACAGGGAGGTTCTTCGAGCAGTACTTC.

J is TRBJ1-2 and V is TRBV7-8; D might be TRBD1 (5 bases). Trimming took off 5 bases at V and 3 bases at J, with 19 bases between the two ends. Germline lookup yields CDR1 SGHVS and CDR2 FQNEAQ. The CDR3 length is 16 residues. CDR3 coding DNA: TGTGCCAGCAGCCAGGCGGCGGAGGGGTTGGACTATGGCTACACCTTC. Amino acid sequence: CASSQAAEGLDYGYTF.

This clonotype was recorded a few times. The chain joins TRBV9 to TRBJ1-2, with D possibly being TRBD1 (5 bases). The germline CDR1 and CDR2 sequences are SGDLS and YYNGEE. The CDR3 runs 13 residues. V was shortened by 4 bases and J by 6 bases, with 13 bases between the two germline ends. CDR3 sequence reads: CASSTQGIDGYTF. CDR3 DNA sequence: TGTGCCAGCAGCACCCAGGGAATCGATGGCTACACCTTC.

This clonotype was detected ten times or more. V usage is TRBV10-3 and J usage is TRBJ2-5; D is possibly TRBD2 (6 bases). V dropped 3 bases and J dropped 4 bases, with 9 bases sitting between them. Looked up from germline, CDR1 is ENHRY and CDR2 is SYGVKD. The CDR3 has 13 amino acids. In nucleotides, the CDR3 is TGTGCCATCAGTGATGTGGGGGGAGAGACCCAGTACTTC. Translating gives CAISDVGGETQYF.

The chain couples TRBV9 to TRBJ2-3, with 9 bases aligning to TRBD2. V lost 4 bases, J lost 0 bases, and 6 bases stayed unmatched. The CDR3 totals 16 residues. The germline CDR1 and CDR2 sequences are SGDLS and YYNGEE. The chain's CDR3 is CASSRDSGSSTDTQYF. In DNA, the CDR3 is TGTGCCAGCAGCCGGGATAGCGGGAGTAGCACAGATACGCAGTATTTT. The whole variable domain, remainder taken from reference TRBV9 and TRBJ2-3, is DSGVTQTPKHLITATGQRVTLRCSPRSGDLSVYWYQQSLDQGLQFLIQYYNGEERAKGNILERFSAQQFPDLHSELNLSSLELGDSALYFCASSRDSGSSTDTQYFGPGTRLTVL.

The rearrangement joins TRBV15 to TRBJ2-3, with 8 bases identical to TRBD2. The CDR3 has 15 residues. Germline trimming cut 6 bases from V and 4 bases from J; bases unmatched to any gene: 9. From germline, CDR1 is LNHNV and CDR2 YYDKDF (reference sequence). The CDR3 here is CATRKTTGGPDTQYF. The CDR3, as DNA: TGTGCCACCAGAAAGACGACGGGAGGGCCAGATACGCAGTATTTT.

This clonotype was counted a few times. A read error is possible here, since a much larger clone lies one base away. In nucleotides, the CDR3 is TGTGCCAGCAGCTTGTCACTAGCGGGGCCTTCTGGCGAGCAGTTCTTC. It is translated as CASSLSLAGPSGEQFF. The chain combines TRBV11-2 with TRBJ2-1, with 10 positions matching TRBD2. Losses at the gene ends were 3 bases for V and 10 bases for J; bases not matched to a gene: 12. CDR1 SGHAT and CDR2 FQNNGV come from the germline V gene. This CDR3 contains 16 residues.

The chain couples TRBV10-3 to TRBJ2-2; 8 bases map to TRBD1. The germline V gene encodes CDR1 ENHRY and CDR2 SYGVKD. The CDR3 covers 15 residues. Germline trimming cut 11 bases from V and 4 bases from J; bases unmatched to any gene: 12. The CDR3 sequence: CAAQPQGARTGELFF. As DNA, the CDR3 is TGTGCCGCCCAGCCCCAGGGGGCGCGCACCGGGGAGCTGTTTTTT.

With respect to this clonotype: One junction end disagrees with the germline gene, perhaps due to a read error. J is TRBJ2-1 and V is TRBV29-1; a weak D match, TRBD2 (6 bases). CDR1 SQVTM and CDR2 ANQGSEA come from the germline V gene. The CDR3 is 12 amino acids. DNA of the CDR3: TGCGGCGTTGGTGGGGGAGGTAATGAGCAGTTCTTC. Translation: CGVGGGGNEQFF.

The rearrangement joins TRBV9 to TRBJ1-1; 11 bases line up with TRBD1. CDR1 is SGDLS and CDR2 is YYNGEE in the germline V gene. V lost 4 bases, J lost 11 bases, and 16 bases stayed unmatched. The CDR3 totals 16 residues. This CDR3 is CASSPPGGDRGVGAFF. CDR3 DNA sequence: TGTGCCAGCAGCCCCCCTGGGGGGGACAGGGGGGTTGGCGCTTTCTTT.

V is TRBV5-1 and J is TRBJ1-5; D may be TRBD1 (5 bases). Germline V CDR1 and CDR2: SGHRS, YFSETQ. There are 13 residues in the CDR3. Deletions cut 2 bases from V and 7 bases from J, with 10 bases between. CDR3 bases: TGCGCCAGCAGCTTTATGGGGGACCAGCCCCAGCATTTT. Translation gives CASSFMGDQPQHF.